The entry below gives a single TCR beta chain sequence along with its context. As yet, its antigen is unknown. The data are from a study of shared clonotypes between healthy human individuals. Across the whole study: Used for every donor were three CD4 naive, three CD4 memory, two CD8 naive and one CD8 memory plate.

Each replicate PCR on the sorted subsets used approximately 180 ng DNA (around 30,000 T cell genomes). The assay was immunoSEQ multiplex PCR, and TCRdb's table has in-frame clones only and misses some. The table has roughly 1,500,000 clones, approximately 98.5% seen once. Findings and caveats of the study: Larger estimated richness was generally recorded for naive subsets relative to memory subsets. The small donor group covered limited genetic and exposure diversity.

The ends were cut back, 5 bases at V and 2 bases at J, with 10 bases in the middle. Germline values: CDR1 SGHTA, CDR2 FQGNSA. There are 13 residues in the CDR3. This receptor was obtained from a man aged 30 to 39 in good health. What was sequenced was naive CD4+ T cells sorted from blood. Subset described: CD45RA+ positively selected. The chain links TRBV7-2 to TRBJ2-7, with D perhaps TRBD2 (5 bases). The CDR3 region is CASSRSGPYEQYF. CDR3 in DNA: TGTGCCAGCAGCCGAAGCGGACCCTACGAGCAGTACTTC.